This entry lists 4 T cell receptor beta chains sequenced from one sample in a study of regulatory T cells in long-lasting Graves disease. Libraries of TCR beta came from iRepertoire HTBI primers plus Arm-PCR of CDR3 regions. TCRdb reprocessed the multiplex PCR reads via MiXCR and lists one record per CDR3 protein. Here the sample spans a few hundred thousand distinct CDR3 sequences, around a fifth being singletons. Time point defined: persistent/refractory GD, antithyroid drugs over 5 years with positive TRAb. Preparation of the TCR library used RNA extracted from PBMCs. Material: peripheral blood mononuclear cells (PBMCs), obtained when the disease was refractory, from a patient treated with antithyroid drugs. Receptors were obtained from a female donor with Graves disease.

The chain couples TRBV18 to TRBJ2-5, with a tentative D call TRBD2 (6 bases). The V gene's germline CDR1 is KGHSH and CDR2 LQKENI. V was trimmed by 5 bases and J by 2 bases, leaving 12 bases between them. This CDR3 spans 14 amino acids. Here the CDR3 DNA reads TGTGCCAGCTCATCGTTGGCGGGGCAAGAGACCCAGTACTTC. This translates into CASSSLAGQETQYF.

The rearrangement joins TRBV11-1 to TRBJ2-1; 12 bases are shared with TRBD2. The V and J ends lost 1 base and 9 bases, in that order; junction bases with no gene match: 1. The CDR3 length is 14 residues. Germline CDR1 reads SGHAT; CDR2 reads FQDESV (reference sequence). Here the CDR3 DNA reads TGTGCCAGCAGCTTAGTACTAGCGGGAGGTGAGCAGTTCTTC. Translated, it gives CASSLVLAGGEQFF.

The chain joins TRBV14 to TRBJ1-5; TRBD1 aligns across 7 bases. CDR3 length: 14 residues. J gave up 4 bases and V 5 bases, and 5 bases lay outside the gene matches. Germline lookup yields CDR1 SGHDN and CDR2 FVKESK. CDR3 bases: TGTGCCAGCAGCAAAGGGGGCGGAAATCAGCCCCAGCATTTT. As protein: CASSKGGGNQPQHF.

This clonotype was found many times. The V and J genes are TRBV2 and TRBJ2-7; 8 bases align to TRBD1. The CDR3 length is 15 residues. CDR1 and CDR2 from the germline V gene are SNHLY and FYNNEI. Losses at the gene ends were 7 bases for V and 5 bases for J; bases not matched to a gene: 13. DNA for the CDR3: TGTGCCAGCAACAGAGATGGACAGGGTGTCAACGAGCAGTACTTC. This translates into CASNRDGQGVNEQYF.